This T cell receptor (beta chain) came from a study of T cells in Graves' hyperthyroidism and ophthalmopathy. The CDR3 extends over 16 amino acids. The germline V gene has CDR1 LGHNT and CDR2 FRNRAP. V lost 2 bases to trimming and J lost 3 bases, with 16 bases between them. Overall study findings and caveats: Also found in blood were most expanded thyroid clonotypes above 0.001.

This clonotype was counted between two and nine times. No antigen is known for it. In making diagnoses, clinical symptoms, serum thyroxine and TRAb, thyroid ultrasound and orbital computed tomography were all used. There were TCR beta CDR3 regions amplified from RNA transcripts. The HTBI primer set served for first-round RT-PCR of the TCR CDR3. TCRdb re-derived calls from the multiplex PCR reads in MiXCR, one entry per CDR3 protein. This sample has a few hundred thousand distinct CDR3 sequences, with more than 45% found just once. The source material was peripheral blood or thyroid tissue (not recorded which). This rearrangement joins TRBV12-5 to TRBJ2-5, with TRBD2 as a possible D gene (6 bases). The TCR comes from a woman between 18 and 29 years old with Graves' hyperthyroidism. The CDR3 DNA reads TGTGCTAGTGGTTTGAAGACGGTGGGGGGAAAAGAGACCCAGTACTTC. This translates into CASGLKTVGGKETQYF.